The 25 T cell receptor beta chains given below trace back to one sample, sequenced in a study of beta chain features in type 1 diabetes. Study-wide points: The study found moderately but significantly shorter TCRB CDR3s in all four CD4+ subsets of Type 1 diabetes patients.

No antigen has been identified for these receptors. Isolated RNA was reverse transcribed in full, so expressed TCRB transcripts were sequenced. Method: immunoSEQ multiplex PCR; TCRdb's copy keeps in-frame clones and lacks some. The table has about 340,000 clones, approximately 13% seen once. The sequencing sample was made of naive CD4+ T cells from blood. The receptors shown here come from a woman in her late teens or twenties with type 1 diabetes.

This clone was detected only a few times. This CDR3 is also generated by other DNA sequences in the sample. The J gene is TRBJ2-1, the V gene TRBV18, with 12 bases fitting TRBD1. Germline V gene lookup returns CDR1 KGHSH and CDR2 LQKENI. V trimming: 3 bases; J trimming: 7 bases; junction bases outside the gene matches: 4. The CDR3 is made up of 15 amino acids. The CDR3 sequence is CASSPGTGGWNEQFF. The CDR3 bases are TGTGCCAGCTCACCCGGGACAGGGGGCTGGAATGAGCAGTTCTTC.

Note on this clone: This specimen includes other DNA sequences encoding the same CDR3. CDR3 protein: CSALQETQYF. In DNA form, the CDR3 reads TGCAGTGCGTTACAAGAGACCCAGTACTTC. V usage is TRBV20-1 and J usage is TRBJ2-5; D ambiguous. The CDR3 extends over 10 amino acids. Germline values: CDR1 DFQATT, CDR2 SNEGSKA (reference sequence). V was pared by 6 bases and J by 2 bases, with 4 bases between.

The chain uses TRBV19 and TRBJ1-5; 10 positions agree with TRBD1. This CDR3 spans 15 amino acids. V was pared by 7 bases and J by 5 bases, with 8 bases of the junction left unmatched. Per the germline V gene, CDR1 is LNHDA and CDR2 is SQIVND (reference sequence). The CDR3: CASTPGQGFDQPQHF. DNA for the CDR3: TGTGCCAGTACCCCGGGACAGGGGTTTGATCAGCCCCAGCATTTT.

The DNA of the CDR3 is TGTGCTAGTGGTGCGGGAGGTTCGTGGGGAGAGACCCAGTACTTC. Its translation: CASGAGGSWGETQYF. This sequence joins TRBV12-5 and TRBJ2-5, with 8 positions matching TRBD2. CDR1 and CDR2 (germline): LGHNT, FRNRAP. The V gene end was trimmed by 5 bases and the J gene end by 4 bases; junction bases not matched to a gene: 9. This CDR3 contains 15 residues.

This clone has more than one count but fewer than ten. The chain combines TRBV19 with TRBJ2-1, with 9 bases lining up with TRBD2. This CDR3 is built from 15 residues. The V segment lost 2 bases and the J segment 8 bases; nucleotides outside the gene matches: 7. Germline V CDR1 and CDR2: LNHDA, SQIVND (reference sequence). The CDR3 loop reads CASSILAGVTYEQFF. The CDR3 nucleotides read TGTGCCAGTAGTATATTAGCGGGAGTAACGTATGAGCAGTTCTTC.

The genes are TRBV2 and TRBJ1-3; no clear D gene. Germline V gene lookup returns CDR1 SNHLY and CDR2 FYNNEI. The ends were cut back, 4 bases at V and 0 bases at J, with 7 bases in the middle. This CDR3 spans 14 amino acids. The CDR3 is CASSAGFSGNTIYF. In DNA, the CDR3 is TGTGCCAGCAGTGCGGGGTTCTCTGGAAACACCATATATTTT.

V gene TRBV7-9 combines with J gene TRBJ2-5; 10 nucleotides match TRBD2. The CDR3 spans 15 residues. Germline V gene lookup returns CDR1 SEHNR and CDR2 FQNEAQ (reference sequence). V trimming: 2 bases; J trimming: 3 bases; junction bases outside the gene matches: 3. CDR3 loop: CASSLFGLAEETQYF. The CDR3 DNA follows: TGTGCCAGCAGCTTATTCGGACTAGCGGAAGAGACCCAGTACTTC. The full variable domain, completed using reference TRBV7-9 and TRBJ2-5, is DTGVSQNPRHKITKRGQNVTFRCDPISEHNRLYWYRQTLGQGPEFLTYFQNEAQLEKSRLLSDRFSAERPKGSFSTLEIQRTEQGDSAMYLCASSLFGLAEETQYFGPGTRLLVL.

This clone was found a few times. The rearrangement links TRBV25-1 to TRBJ1-1; D unresolved. V was trimmed by 8 bases and J by 0 bases, leaving 10 bases between them. This CDR3 region has 13 residues. Germline lookup yields CDR1 MGHDK and CDR2 SYGVNS. CDR3 coding DNA: TGTGCCAGCTTAGCATCAATGAACACTGAAGCTTTCTTT. It is translated as CASLASMNTEAFF.

This clone appeared many times. This chain uses TRBV29-1 with TRBJ2-3, with 9 nucleotides matching TRBD2. Germline-derived CDR1 and CDR2 are SQVTM and ANQGSEA. J was trimmed by 1 base and V by 6 bases; bases with no gene match: 2. CDR3 length: 13 residues. The CDR3 loop is CSVLAGGTDTQYF. CDR3 sequence (DNA): TGCAGCGTCTTAGCGGGAGGCACAGATACGCAGTATTTT.

V is TRBV19 and J is TRBJ2-1, with 9 bases fitting TRBD2. Per the germline V gene, CDR1 is LNHDA and CDR2 is SQIVND (reference sequence). The CDR3 runs 15 residues. V was pared by 4 bases and J by 8 bases, with 9 bases of the junction left unmatched. The CDR3 sequence: CASSKTSGPRDEQFF. The CDR3 nucleotides read TGTGCCAGTAGTAAGACTAGCGGCCCTAGGGATGAGCAGTTCTTC. Supplemented by reference TRBV19 and TRBJ2-1, the full variable domain reads DGGITQSPKYLFRKEGQNVTLSCEQNLNHDAMYWYRQDPGQGLRLIYYSQIVNDFQKGDIAEGYSVSREKKESFPLTVTSAQKNPTAFYLCASSKTSGPRDEQFFGPGTRLTVL.

The chain recombines TRBV5-1 with TRBJ1-5; D is unresolved. From germline, CDR1 is SGHRS and CDR2 YFSETQ. This CDR3 is 13 amino acids long. V gave up 0 bases and J gave up 4 bases, with 5 bases separating them. The CDR3 is CASSLDRNQPQHF. DNA of the CDR3: TGCGCCAGCAGCTTGGACAGAAATCAGCCCCAGCATTTT.

This clone was detected a few times. The genes are TRBV5-1 and TRBJ2-5, with TRBD2 identical over 9 bases. This CDR3 region has 15 residues. V lost 7 bases to trimming and J lost 2 bases; unmatched junction nucleotides: 9. The germline gives CDR1 SGHRS, CDR2 YFSETQ. The CDR3 DNA reads as TGCGCCAGCGTCCAGACTAGCGGTAATCAAGAGACCCAGTACTTC. Its translation is CASVQTSGNQETQYF.

The CDR3 nucleotides read TGTGCCAGCAGCGGCAGACTAGCGGGGAATACAGATACGCAGTATTTT. Translation: CASSGRLAGNTDTQYF. V gene TRBV5-4 combines with J gene TRBJ2-3; TRBD2 agrees at 11 bases. Germline CDR1 SGHNT, CDR2 YYREEE (reference sequence). The CDR3 has 16 residues. The J segment lost 3 bases and the V segment lost 4 bases, leaving 7 bases of the junction unmatched.

This clone came up a few times. The CDR3 sequence is CASSNTANYGYTF. CDR3 in DNA: TGTGCCAGCAGCAATACGGCTAACTATGGCTACACCTTC. The V call is TRBV28, the J call TRBJ1-2; no clear D. This CDR3 spans 13 amino acids. CDR1 MDHEN and CDR2 SYDVKM come from the germline V gene. Deletions cut 6 bases from V and 0 bases from J, with 8 bases between.

The V call is TRBV5-4, the J call TRBJ2-7; TRBD2 matches at 7 bases. The CDR3 length is 16 residues. Germline CDR1 SGHNT, CDR2 YYREEE (reference sequence). Unmatched junction bases numbered 15, after V lost 7 bases and J lost 2 bases. Here the CDR3 reads CASSGGREASPYEQYV. As DNA, the CDR3 is TGTGCCAGCTCTGGTGGACGGGAGGCCAGTCCCTACGAGCAGTACGTC.

This rearrangement joins TRBV2 to TRBJ2-4; 7 bases map to TRBD1. The CDR3 length is 14 residues. With 6 bases clipped from V and 1 base from J, the junction kept 3 bases outside the gene matches. The germline V gene has CDR1 SNHLY and CDR2 FYNNEI. CDR3 DNA sequence: TGTGCCAGCAGGGTACAGGGGGCCAAAAACATTCAGTACTTC. As protein: CASRVQGAKNIQYF.

This clone turned up a few times. The gene calls are TRBV28 and TRBJ2-7, with TRBD2 matching 9 bases. This CDR3 is 15 amino acids long. In germline, CDR1 is MDHEN, CDR2 SYDVKM. The ends lost 3 bases at V and 1 base at J; junction bases unmatched: 4. This CDR3 is CASSLGGGGSYEQYF. In DNA, the CDR3 is TGTGCCAGCAGTTTGGGCGGGGGGGGTTCCTACGAGCAGTACTTC.

This chain links TRBV5-1 with TRBJ2-7; 7 bases map to TRBD1. Germline CDR1 SGHRS, CDR2 YFSETQ. The trim removed 4 bases at V and 2 bases at J, leaving 6 bases unmatched. CDR3 length equals 14 residues. CDR3 coding DNA: TGCGCCAGCAGCCGCGGACAGGTTACCTACGAGCAGTACTTC. It specifies CASSRGQVTYEQYF.

The chain recombines TRBV28 with TRBJ1-5, with no clear D. Germline CDR1 is MDHEN and CDR2 is SYDVKM. Trimming removed 3 bases at V and 0 bases at J, with 6 bases between. There are 14 residues in the CDR3. The CDR3, as DNA: TGTGCCAGCAGTTTCCTACTTAGCAATCAGCCCCAGCATTTT. Residues: CASSFLLSNQPQHF.

This clone was picked up a small number of times. J is TRBJ2-1 and V is TRBV11-2; TRBD2 might be the D (6 bases). The V and J ends lost 5 bases and 7 bases respectively, with 21 bases between them. CDR1 SGHAT and CDR2 FQNNGV come from the germline V gene. The length of the CDR3 is 16 residues. The CDR3 DNA sequence: TGTGCCAGCAGCCTAAGGTTCTCGGGAGTAAAGAATGAGCAGTTCTTC. Translating it yields CASSLRFSGVKNEQFF.

Only a few counts were recorded for this clone. This sequence joins TRBV14 and TRBJ2-5; the D is unclear. The CDR3 has 16 amino acids. The V and J ends lost 4 bases and 7 bases respectively, with 22 bases between them. Germline V gene sequence: CDR1 SGHDN, CDR2 FVKESK. CDR3 sequence: CASSPLGGTPTGTQYF. CDR3 nucleotide sequence: TGTGCCAGCAGCCCCCTCGGCGGAACACCCACTGGGACCCAGTACTTC.

As concerns this clone: The same CDR3 is also encoded by other DNA sequences in this sample. The rearrangement uses TRBV5-4 and TRBJ1-3; D gene uncertain. Germline-derived CDR1 and CDR2 are SGHNT and YYREEE (reference sequence). The CDR3 runs to 14 residues. Deletions cut 0 bases from V and 1 base from J, with 5 bases between. CDR3 amino acids: CASSLGGSGNTIYF. The CDR3 coding sequence is TGTGCCAGCAGCTTGGGCGGATCTGGAAACACCATATATTTT.

This chain uses TRBV4-2 with TRBJ1-5, with 10 bases lining up with TRBD1. V lost 4 bases, J lost 2 bases, and 5 bases stayed unmatched. Germline V gene sequence: CDR1 LGHNA, CDR2 YNFKEQ. The CDR3 has 16 residues. The CDR3 nucleotides read TGTGCCAGCAGCCCGCTAGGGACAGGGGGCAATCAGCCCCAGCATTTT. Translation gives CASSPLGTGGNQPQHF.

The V and J genes are TRBV4-2 and TRBJ2-3; D not resolved. V was cut by 0 bases and J by 0 bases, with 13 bases left in between. The CDR3 sequence is 17 residues long. CDR1 is LGHNA and CDR2 is YNFKEQ in the germline V gene. The DNA of the CDR3 is TGTGCCAGCAGCCAAGACCTACCCCTTGCTAGCACAGATACGCAGTATTTT. Protein product: CASSQDLPLASTDTQYF.

The gene calls are TRBV6-6 and TRBJ1-1; 7 nucleotides line up with TRBD1. This CDR3 comprises 15 residues. The germline gives CDR1 MNHNY, CDR2 SVGAGI (reference sequence). Trimming at V came to 5 bases and at J to 1 base, leaving 7 bases not matched to a gene. CDR3 amino acids: CASSPRQGENTEAFF. The CDR3 nucleotides are TGTGCCAGCAGTCCCAGGCAGGGGGAGAACACTGAAGCTTTCTTT.